The clone carrying this TCR beta chain was recorded a few times. Sequencing relied on immunoSEQ assay v3.0, run at survey level. Data came from immunoSEQ multiplex PCR; TCRdb stores just in-frame clones and leaves some out. Of tens of thousands of clones in the sample, around 84% were seen once. Cryopreserved PBMC, at roughly 1-11 million per sample, were present before DNA extraction. This sample is part of a study of long-term antiretroviral therapy in people with HIV. About the study: In the earliest collections, sampling predates the 2015 immediate-ART recommendation by about a decade.

V was trimmed by 11 bases and J by 7 bases, leaving 18 bases between them. CDR3 length: 13 amino acids. CDR1 and CDR2 (germline): MGHDK, SYGVNS. The gene calls are TRBV25-1 and TRBJ1-3; D is uncertain. The source of this sequence is a woman aged 25 to 39 with HIV. The material sequenced was unsorted PBMCs, taken roughly 2.9 years before starting antiretroviral therapy. CDR3 in amino acids: CARQAWVGNTIYF. For the CDR3, the DNA is TGTGCCCGTCAAGCATGGGTGGGGAACACCATATATTTT.